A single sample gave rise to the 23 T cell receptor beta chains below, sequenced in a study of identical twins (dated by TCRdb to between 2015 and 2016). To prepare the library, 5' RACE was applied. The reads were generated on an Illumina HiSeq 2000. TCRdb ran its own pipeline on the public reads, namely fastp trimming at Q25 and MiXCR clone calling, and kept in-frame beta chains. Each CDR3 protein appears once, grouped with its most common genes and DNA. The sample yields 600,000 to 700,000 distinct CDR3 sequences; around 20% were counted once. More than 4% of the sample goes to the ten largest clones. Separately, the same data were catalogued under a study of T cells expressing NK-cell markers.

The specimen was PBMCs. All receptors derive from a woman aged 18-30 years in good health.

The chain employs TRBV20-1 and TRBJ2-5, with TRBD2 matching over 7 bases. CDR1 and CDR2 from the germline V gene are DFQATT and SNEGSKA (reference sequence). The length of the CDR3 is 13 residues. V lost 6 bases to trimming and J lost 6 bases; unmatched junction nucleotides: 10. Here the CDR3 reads CSAELRERKTQYF. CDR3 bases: TGCAGTGCCGAGCTGCGGGAGAGAAAGACCCAGTACTTC.

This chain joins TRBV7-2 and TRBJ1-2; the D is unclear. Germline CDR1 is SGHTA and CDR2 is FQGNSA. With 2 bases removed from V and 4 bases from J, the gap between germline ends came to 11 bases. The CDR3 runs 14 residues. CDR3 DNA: TGTGCCAGCAGCTTAAGGCTCACATCCTATGGCTACACCTTC. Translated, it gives CASSLRLTSYGYTF. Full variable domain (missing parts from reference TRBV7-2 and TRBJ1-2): GAGVSQSPSNKVTEKGKDVELRCDPISGHTALYWYRQSLGQGLEFLIYFQGNSAPDKSGLPSDRFSAERTGGSVSTLTIQRTQQEDSAVYLCASSLRLTSYGYTFGSGTRLTVV.

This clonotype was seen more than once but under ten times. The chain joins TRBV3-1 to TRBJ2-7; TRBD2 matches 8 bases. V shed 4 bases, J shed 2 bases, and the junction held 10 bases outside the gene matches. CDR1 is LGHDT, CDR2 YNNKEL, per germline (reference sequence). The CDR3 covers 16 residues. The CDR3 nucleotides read TGTGCCAGCAGCCTCCTCGGAAGCGGGGGACCCTACGAGCAGTACTTC. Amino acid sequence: CASSLLGSGGPYEQYF.

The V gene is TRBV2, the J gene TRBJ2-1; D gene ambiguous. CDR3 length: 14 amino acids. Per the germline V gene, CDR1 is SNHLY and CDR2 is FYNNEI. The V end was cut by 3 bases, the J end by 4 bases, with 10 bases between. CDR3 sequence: CASSDLDGYNEQFF. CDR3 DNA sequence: TGTGCCAGCAGTGACTTGGACGGGTACAATGAGCAGTTCTTC.

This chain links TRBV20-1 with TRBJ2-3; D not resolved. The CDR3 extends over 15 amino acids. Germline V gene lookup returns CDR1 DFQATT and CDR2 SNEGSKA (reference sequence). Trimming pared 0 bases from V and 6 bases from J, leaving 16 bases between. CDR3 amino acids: CSARELGRLGDTQYF. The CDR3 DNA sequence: TGCAGTGCTAGAGAGTTAGGTCGGTTGGGCGATACGCAGTATTTT.

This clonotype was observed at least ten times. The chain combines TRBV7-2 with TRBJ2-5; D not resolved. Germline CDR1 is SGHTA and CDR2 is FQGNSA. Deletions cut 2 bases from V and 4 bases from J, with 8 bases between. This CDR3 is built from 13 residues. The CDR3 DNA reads TGTGCCAGCAGCTTATCTATCCGAGAGACCCAGTACTTC. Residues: CASSLSIRETQYF. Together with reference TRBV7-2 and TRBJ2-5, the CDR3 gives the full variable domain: GAGVSQSPSNKVTEKGKDVELRCDPISGHTALYWYRQSLGQGLEFLIYFQGNSAPDKSGLPSDRFSAERTGGSVSTLTIQRTQQEDSAVYLCASSLSIRETQYFGPGTRLLVL.

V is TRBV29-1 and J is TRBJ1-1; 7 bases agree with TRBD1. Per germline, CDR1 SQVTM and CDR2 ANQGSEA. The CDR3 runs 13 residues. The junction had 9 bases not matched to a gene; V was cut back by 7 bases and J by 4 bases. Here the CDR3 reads CSAATGQGTEAFF. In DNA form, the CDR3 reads TGCAGCGCCGCGACAGGGCAGGGCACTGAAGCTTTCTTT.

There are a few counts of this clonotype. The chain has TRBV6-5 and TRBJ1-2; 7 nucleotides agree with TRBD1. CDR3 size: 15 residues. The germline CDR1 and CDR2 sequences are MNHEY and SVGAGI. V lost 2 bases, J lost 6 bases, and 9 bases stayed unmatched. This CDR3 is CASSYPQGTRDGYTF. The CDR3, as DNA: TGTGCCAGCAGTTACCCACAGGGGACGCGGGATGGCTACACCTTC.

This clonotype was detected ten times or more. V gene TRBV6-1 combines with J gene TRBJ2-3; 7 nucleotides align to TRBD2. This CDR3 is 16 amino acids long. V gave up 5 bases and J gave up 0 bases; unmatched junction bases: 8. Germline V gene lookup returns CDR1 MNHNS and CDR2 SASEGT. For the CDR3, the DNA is TGTGCCAGCAGTCTTACCGGGGGGTCTAGCACAGATACGCAGTATTTT. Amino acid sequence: CASSLTGGSSTDTQYF.

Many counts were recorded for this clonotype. CDR3 protein: CASSLPTESSYNEQFF. CDR3 nucleotides: TGTGCCAGCAGCTTACCCACAGAGAGCTCCTACAATGAGCAGTTCTTC. The chain carries TRBV7-9 and TRBJ2-1; D not certain. Germline V lookup: CDR1 SEHNR, CDR2 FQNEAQ (reference sequence). This CDR3 spans 16 amino acids. V gave up 2 bases and J gave up 0 bases, with 11 bases separating them.

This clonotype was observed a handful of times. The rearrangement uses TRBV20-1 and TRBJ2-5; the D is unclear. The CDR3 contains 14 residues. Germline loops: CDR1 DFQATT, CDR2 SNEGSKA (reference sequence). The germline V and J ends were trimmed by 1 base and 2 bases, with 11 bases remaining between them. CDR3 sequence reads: CSARGPSTQETQYF. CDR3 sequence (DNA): TGCAGTGCTAGAGGGCCCAGCACACAAGAGACCCAGTACTTC.

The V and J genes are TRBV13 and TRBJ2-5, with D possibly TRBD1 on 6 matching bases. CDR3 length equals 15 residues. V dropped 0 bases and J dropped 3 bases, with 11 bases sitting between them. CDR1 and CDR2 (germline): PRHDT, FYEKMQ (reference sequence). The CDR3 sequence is CASSLGVKGEETQYF. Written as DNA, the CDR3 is TGTGCCAGCAGCTTAGGCGTAAAGGGGGAAGAGACCCAGTACTTC.

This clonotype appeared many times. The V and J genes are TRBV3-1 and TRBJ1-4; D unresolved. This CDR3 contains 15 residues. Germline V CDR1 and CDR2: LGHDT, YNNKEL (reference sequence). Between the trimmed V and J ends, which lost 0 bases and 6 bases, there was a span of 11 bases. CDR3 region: CASSQEGRPYEKLFF. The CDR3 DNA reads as TGTGCCAGCAGCCAAGAAGGCCGTCCGTATGAAAAACTGTTTTTT.

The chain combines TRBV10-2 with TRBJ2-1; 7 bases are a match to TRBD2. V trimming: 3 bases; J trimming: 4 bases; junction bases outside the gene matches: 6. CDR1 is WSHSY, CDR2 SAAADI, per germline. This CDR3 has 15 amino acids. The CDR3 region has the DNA TGCGCCAGCAGTGATCGGCTAGCGGATTACAATGAGCAGTTCTTC. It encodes CASSDRLADYNEQFF.

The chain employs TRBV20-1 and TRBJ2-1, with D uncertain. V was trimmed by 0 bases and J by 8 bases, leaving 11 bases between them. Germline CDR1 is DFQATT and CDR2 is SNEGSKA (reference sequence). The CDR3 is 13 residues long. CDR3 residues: CSARDRILHEQFF. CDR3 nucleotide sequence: TGCAGTGCTAGAGATAGAATACTACATGAGCAGTTCTTC.

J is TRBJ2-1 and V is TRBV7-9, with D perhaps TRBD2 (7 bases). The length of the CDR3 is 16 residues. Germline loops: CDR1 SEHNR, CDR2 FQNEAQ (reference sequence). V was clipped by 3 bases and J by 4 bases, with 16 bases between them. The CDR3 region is CASSFPGGRAYNEQFF. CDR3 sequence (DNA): TGTGCCAGCAGCTTTCCCGGGGGGCGGGCGTACAATGAGCAGTTCTTC.

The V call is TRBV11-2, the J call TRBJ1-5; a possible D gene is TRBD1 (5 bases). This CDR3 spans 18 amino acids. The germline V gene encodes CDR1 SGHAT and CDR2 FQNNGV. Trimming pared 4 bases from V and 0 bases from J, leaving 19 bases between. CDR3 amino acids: CASSSRPGGASSNQPQHF. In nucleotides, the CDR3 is TGTGCCAGCAGCTCCAGGCCGGGCGGGGCTTCTAGCAATCAGCCCCAGCATTTT.

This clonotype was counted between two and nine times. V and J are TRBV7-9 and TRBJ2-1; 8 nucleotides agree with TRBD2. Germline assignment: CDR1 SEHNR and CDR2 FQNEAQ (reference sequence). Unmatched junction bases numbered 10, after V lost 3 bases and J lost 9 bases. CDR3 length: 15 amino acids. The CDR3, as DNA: TGTGCCAGCAGCTTCTCCGGGTCCGGGGGGGTTGAGCAGTTCTTC. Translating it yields CASSFSGSGGVEQFF.

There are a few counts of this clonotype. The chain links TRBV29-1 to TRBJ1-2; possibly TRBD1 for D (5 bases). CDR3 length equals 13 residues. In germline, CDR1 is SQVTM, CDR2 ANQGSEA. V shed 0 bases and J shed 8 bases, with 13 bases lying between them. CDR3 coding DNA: TGCAGCGTTGAAGATAGAAGGGGCGGGGGCTACACCTTC. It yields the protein CSVEDRRGGGYTF.

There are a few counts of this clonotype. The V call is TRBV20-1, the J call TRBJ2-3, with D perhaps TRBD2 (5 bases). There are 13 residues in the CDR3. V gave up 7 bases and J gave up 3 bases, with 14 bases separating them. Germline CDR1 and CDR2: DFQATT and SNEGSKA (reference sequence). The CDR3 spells CSGRGPRTDTQYF. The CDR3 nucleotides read TGCAGTGGTCGAGGGCCCAGGACAGATACGCAGTATTTT.

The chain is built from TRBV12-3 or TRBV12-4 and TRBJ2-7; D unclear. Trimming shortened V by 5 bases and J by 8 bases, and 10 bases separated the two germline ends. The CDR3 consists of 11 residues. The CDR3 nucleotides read TGTGCCAGCAGTATACAGACGAAGCAGTACTTC. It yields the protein CASSIQTKQYF.

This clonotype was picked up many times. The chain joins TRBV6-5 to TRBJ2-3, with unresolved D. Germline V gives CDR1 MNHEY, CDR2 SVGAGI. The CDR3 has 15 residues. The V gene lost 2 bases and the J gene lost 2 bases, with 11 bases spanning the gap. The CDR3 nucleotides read TGTGCCAGCAGTTACGGCGGTAGATTCACAGATACGCAGTATTTT. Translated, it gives CASSYGGRFTDTQYF.

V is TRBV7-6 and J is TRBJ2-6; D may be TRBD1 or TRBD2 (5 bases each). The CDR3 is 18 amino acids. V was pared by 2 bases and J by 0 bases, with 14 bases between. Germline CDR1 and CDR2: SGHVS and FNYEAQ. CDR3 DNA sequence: TGTGCCAGCAGCTTAAGGTCCCGGGACGACTCTGGGGCCAACGTCCTGACTTTC. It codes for CASSLRSRDDSGANVLTF.